This TCR beta chain originates from a study of early T cells in non-severe SARS-CoV-2 infection (dated by TCRdb to 2020 to 2022). Background for the entire study: Because TCR sequencing relied on bulk RNA taken from unsorted whole blood, pairing of alpha and beta chains was not possible. Study-wide findings and limitations: VDJdb matching was skewed toward anti-spike CD8 responses and likely underestimated virus-specific expansions, missing private and CD4 specificities.

There are many counts of this clonotype. Its antigen is currently not known. The record has no base qualities; no much larger clone is one base away. The CDR3 covers 15 residues, taking in both the cysteine and the phenylalanine. CDR3 DNA only is kept here, 45 bases in frame from base 1. Trimming leaves V shorter by 4 bases and J shorter by 8 bases, with the junction holding 10 bases beyond the gene matches. The germline V gene yields SGHAT for CDR1 and FQNNGV for CDR2. The study was a case-control design nested within a healthcare worker cohort in London, UK, with weekly nasopharyngeal swab PCR tests and blood sampling. Healthcare workers were enrolled in the week of the UK lockdown, from 23 to 31 March 2020, and were followed every week for up to roughly 15 weeks. The library relied on 5' RACE. Sequenced using a NextSeq 500. The TCR library protocol attached unique molecular identifiers to individual cDNA molecules to correct for sequencing error and PCR bias. TCR alpha and beta chains were both sequenced, and the abundances of alpha and beta sequences in each sample were closely correlated with each other. From the authors' description of their analysis: Decombinator V4 was used to annotate TCR sequences for V gene, J gene and CDR3. TCRs were defined as expanded if a significant change between any two time points was detected under a Poisson model with p below 0.0001. Abundances of TCRs were expressed as counts per million after normalisation to the total number of TCRs sequenced in each sample. MAIT TCRs were defined by TRAV1-2 paired with TRAJ12, TRAJ20 or TRAJ33, and iNKT TCRs by TRAV10 paired with TRAJ18. VDJdb, accessed 1 November 2021, was searched for CMV, EBV and SARS-CoV-2 annotated TCRs, with TCRs annotated for multiple antigens excluded. TCRdb itself trimmed the public reads at Q25 with fastp, ran MiXCR and retained productive beta chains. Each CDR3 protein appears once, grouped with its most common genes and DNA. The V and J calls were not made by the authors but by TCRdb's processing. A total of about 75,000 distinct CDR3 sequences appear in this sample, over 9% of them only once. Clones ranked in the top ten supply 12% of the sample.

The clonotype comes from an adult who was a healthcare worker with PCR-confirmed SARS-CoV-2 infection or an uninfected control (not recorded which). The chain couples TRBV11-2 to TRBJ2-1; TRBD2 fits 8 bases in the junction. Specimen: whole blood, collected at baseline. The DNA reads TGTGCCAGCAGCTCCCCGGGACTAGGATATGATGAGCAGTTCTTC. The translation is CASSSPGLGYDEQFF.